This TCR beta chain was found in a study of lymphopenia after photon versus proton radiotherapy. Findings of the study overall: Larger post-nadir TCR diversity loss correlated inversely with survival in deceased patients. After lymphocyte nadir, photon-treated repertoires showed oligoclonal expansion, especially CD8+ Temra. Proton therapy kept repertoires fairly stable, unlike photons, which gained effector/memory cells.

CDR1 is SGHVS, CDR2 FNYEAQ, per germline. Trimming removed 4 bases at V and 5 bases at J, with 14 bases between. This CDR3 contains 14 residues. As for this clone: What it recognizes is unknown.

Here immunoSEQ multiplex PCR was the method, and the copy in TCRdb shows in-frame clones only, minus some. Among under 30,000 clones listed, roughly 90% were seen once. The gene calls are TRBV7-6 and TRBJ2-5; no reliable D call. The TCR sequence derives from a woman in her fifties or sixties with cholangiocarcinoma. Some clones in this sample may be carry-over from other donors' samples. Sequencing used peripheral blood, obtained from a patient treated with proton-based radiotherapy. The CDR3 sequence: CASSSPLQEETQYF. Written as DNA, the CDR3 is TGTGCCAGCAGCTCCCCCCTCCAAGAGGAGACCCAGTACTTC.